This T cell receptor beta chain was captured by sequencing in a study of spatial heterogeneity in lung cancer. Whole-study context: Alpha-chain sequences were consistently detected less often than beta-chain sequences. Study outcomes and limitations: Ubiquitous and regional expanded TCR counts mirrored ubiquitous and regional nonsynonymous mutation counts, respectively. Tumor mutation count correlated with how many alpha and beta TCRs expanded intratumorally.

MiXCR, run by TCRdb on the 5' RACE reads, gives a single entry per CDR3 protein. Of 5,000 to 6,500 distinct CDR3 sequences detected, less than 5% appear once; the ten largest clones hold about a quarter. This clonotype was counted many times. The antigen remains unidentified. The time point: sample taken at primary tumor resection. Patients with untreated early-stage non-small cell lung cancer, numbering 55 to 80, were the donors. Unsorted whole RNA from tumor, nontumor lung or frozen PBMC underwent sequencing. Here the sequenced sample was lung tumor tissue, taken at surgery. The receptor was isolated from a female donor with early-stage non-small cell lung cancer.

The CDR3 region has the DNA TGTGCCAGCAGCCGAAAGGGCACAGATACGCAGTATTTT. Encoded protein: CASSRKGTDTQYF. This chain uses TRBV27 with TRBJ2-3, with D hard to call. Trimming removed 6 bases from V and 1 base from J, with 8 bases in between. CDR1 MNHEY and CDR2 SMNVEV come from the germline V gene (reference sequence). There are 13 residues in the CDR3.